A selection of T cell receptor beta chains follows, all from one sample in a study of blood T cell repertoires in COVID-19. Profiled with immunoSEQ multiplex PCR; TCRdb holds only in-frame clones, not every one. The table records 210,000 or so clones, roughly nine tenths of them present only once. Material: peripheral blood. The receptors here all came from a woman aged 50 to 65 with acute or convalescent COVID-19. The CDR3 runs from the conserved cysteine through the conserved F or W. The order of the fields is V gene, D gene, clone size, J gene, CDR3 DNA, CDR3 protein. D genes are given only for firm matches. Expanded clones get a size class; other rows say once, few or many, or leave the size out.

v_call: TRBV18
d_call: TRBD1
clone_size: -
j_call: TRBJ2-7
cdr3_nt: TGTGCCAGCTCGCCCGACAGGGCCCCCTACGAGCAGTACTTC
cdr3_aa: CASSPDRAPYEQYF

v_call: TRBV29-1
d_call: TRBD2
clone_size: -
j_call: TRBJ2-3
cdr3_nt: TGCAGCGTTACTGGACTAGCGGGAGTACCGGATACGCAGTATTTT
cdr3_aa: CSVTGLAGVPDTQYF

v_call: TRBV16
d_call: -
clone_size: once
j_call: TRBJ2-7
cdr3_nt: TGTGCCAGCAGCCCGTTAGCGTCGAGCTCCTACGAGCAGTACTTC
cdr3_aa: CASSPLASSSYEQYF

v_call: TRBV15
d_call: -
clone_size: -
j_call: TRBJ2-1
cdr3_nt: TGTGCCACCAGCAGAGATCGGCAGGGCTTGTCCTCCTACAATGAGCAGTTCTTC
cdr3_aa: CATSRDRQGLSSYNEQFF

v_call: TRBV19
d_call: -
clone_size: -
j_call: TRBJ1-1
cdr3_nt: TGTGCCAGTAGTATAACAGCGAACACTGAAGCTTTCTTT
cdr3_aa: CASSITANTEAFF

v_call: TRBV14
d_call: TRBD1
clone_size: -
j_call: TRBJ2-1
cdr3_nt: TGTGCCAGCAAACTCGCAGGGGGCAATGAGCAGTTCTTC
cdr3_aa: CASKLAGGNEQFF

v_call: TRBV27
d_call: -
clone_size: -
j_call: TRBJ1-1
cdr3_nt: TGTGCCAGCAGTTCGAGAGAATTCACTGAAGCTTTCTTT
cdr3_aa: CASSSREFTEAFF

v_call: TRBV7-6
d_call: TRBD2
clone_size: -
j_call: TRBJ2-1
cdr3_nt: TGTGCCAGCAGCCACGGGACTAGCGGGAGTGATGAGCAGTTCTTC
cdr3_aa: CASSHGTSGSDEQFF

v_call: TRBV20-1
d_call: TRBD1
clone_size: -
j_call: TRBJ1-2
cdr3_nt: TGCAGTGCTAGTCCGACAGGGCCCCACTATGGCTACACCTTC
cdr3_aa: CSASPTGPHYGYTF

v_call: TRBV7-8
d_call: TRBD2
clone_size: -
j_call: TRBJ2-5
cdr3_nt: TGTGCCAGCAGCCGAGCGGGGGCCCCTCAAGAGACCCAGTACTTC
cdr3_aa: CASSRAGAPQETQYF

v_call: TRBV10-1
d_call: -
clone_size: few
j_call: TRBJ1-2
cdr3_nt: TGCGCCAGCAGTGAGTCGACTCCACTCTATGGCTACACCTTC
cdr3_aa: CASSESTPLYGYTF

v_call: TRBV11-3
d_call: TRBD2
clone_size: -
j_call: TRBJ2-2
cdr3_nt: TGTGCCAGCAGCTTAGATTTCAGCGGGGGGCAGGACGGGGAGCTGTTTTTT
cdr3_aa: CASSLDFSGGQDGELFF

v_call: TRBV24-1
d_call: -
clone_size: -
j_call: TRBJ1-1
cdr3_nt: TGTGCCACCAGTGAAAAACAGGGTAGGGTGACTGAAGCTTTCTTT
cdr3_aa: CATSEKQGRVTEAFF

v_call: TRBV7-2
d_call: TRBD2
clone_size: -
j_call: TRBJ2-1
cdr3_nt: TGTGCCAGCAGCCAATGGGGGACTAGCGGGAGATACAATGAGCAGTTCTTC
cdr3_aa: CASSQWGTSGRYNEQFF

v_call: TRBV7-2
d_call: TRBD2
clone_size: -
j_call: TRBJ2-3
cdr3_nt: TGTGCCGGTGCGGGGGGTCCTGGGGATACGCAGTATTTT
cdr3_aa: CAGAGGPGDTQYF

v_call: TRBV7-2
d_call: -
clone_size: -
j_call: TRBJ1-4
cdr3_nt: TGTGCCAGCAGCTTAGGGGGCTTGACCCCGGCTAGTATGGAAAAACTGTTTTTT
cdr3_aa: CASSLGGLTPASMEKLFF

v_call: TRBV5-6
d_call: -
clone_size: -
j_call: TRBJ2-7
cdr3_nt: TGTGCCAGCACCAATTGGGGGGGGCCATCCTACGAGCAGTACTTC
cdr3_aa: CASTNWGGPSYEQYF

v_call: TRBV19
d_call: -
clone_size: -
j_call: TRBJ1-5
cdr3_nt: TGTGCCAGTAGTAGGACAGAAAATCAGCCCCAGCATTTT
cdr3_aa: CASSRTENQPQHF

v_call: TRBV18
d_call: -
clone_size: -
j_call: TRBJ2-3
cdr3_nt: TGTGCCAGCTCAGACCTGGGGGAGGGCACAGATACGCAGTATTTT
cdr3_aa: CASSDLGEGTDTQYF

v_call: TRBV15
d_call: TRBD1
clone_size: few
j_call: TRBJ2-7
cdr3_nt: TGTGCCACCCGAGGACAGGGCAGCTACGAGCAGTACTTC
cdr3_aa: CATRGQGSYEQYF

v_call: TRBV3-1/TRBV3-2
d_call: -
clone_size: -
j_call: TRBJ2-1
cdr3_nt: TGTGCCAGCAGCCATCCACGGGGTCCCAGCTCCTACAATGAGCAGTTCTTC
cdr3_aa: CASSHPRGPSSYNEQFF

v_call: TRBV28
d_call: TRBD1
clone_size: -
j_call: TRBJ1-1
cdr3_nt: TGTGCCAGCAGTACAGGGGGATTCGACACTGAAGCTTTCTTT
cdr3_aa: CASSTGGFDTEAFF

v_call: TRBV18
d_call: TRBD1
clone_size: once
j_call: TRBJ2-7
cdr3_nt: TGTGCCAGCTCACCACAGAGACAGGGGGGTGAGCAGTACTTC
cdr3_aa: CASSPQRQGGEQYF

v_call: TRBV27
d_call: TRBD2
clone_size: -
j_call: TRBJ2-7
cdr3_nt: TGTGCCAGCAGTTCGGGACTAGCGTACTACGAGCAGTACTTC
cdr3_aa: CASSSGLAYYEQYF

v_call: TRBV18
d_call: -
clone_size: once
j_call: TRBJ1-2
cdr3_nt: TGTGCCAGCTCACCTGCCCCTTTATCCTCGGGGAGCTATGGCTACACCTTC
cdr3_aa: CASSPAPLSSGSYGYTF

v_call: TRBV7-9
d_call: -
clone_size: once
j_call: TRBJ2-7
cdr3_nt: TGTGCCAGCAGCTCCGGAGGGAGTGAGCAGTACTTC
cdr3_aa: CASSSGGSEQYF

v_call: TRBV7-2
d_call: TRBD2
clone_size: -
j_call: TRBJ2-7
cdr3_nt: TGTGCCAGCACCCTCGTCCGGGGAGGGTGGTACGAGCAGTACTTC
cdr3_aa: CASTLVRGGWYEQYF

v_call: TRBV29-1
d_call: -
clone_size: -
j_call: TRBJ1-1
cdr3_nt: TGCAGCGTTTTTTCTCAGTCATGGACTGAAGCTTTCTTT
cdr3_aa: CSVFSQSWTEAFF

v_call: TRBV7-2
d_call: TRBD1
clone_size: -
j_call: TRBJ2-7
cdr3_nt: TGTGCCAGCAGCCTTGGGACAGACTCCTACGAGCAGTACTTC
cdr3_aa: CASSLGTDSYEQYF

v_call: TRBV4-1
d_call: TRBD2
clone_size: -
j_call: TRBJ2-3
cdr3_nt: TGCGCCAGCAGCCAGTGGGCACTAGCGGGAGCAAGGGATACGCAGTATTTT
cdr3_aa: CASSQWALAGARDTQYF

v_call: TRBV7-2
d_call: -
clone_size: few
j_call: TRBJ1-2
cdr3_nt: TGTGCCAGCAGCTTCGGAGCTAACTATGGCTACACCTTC
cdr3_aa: CASSFGANYGYTF

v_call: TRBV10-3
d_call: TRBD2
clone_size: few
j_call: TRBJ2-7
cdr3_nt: TGTGCCATCAGATTGAGCGGGACCCCCTACGAGCAGTACTTC
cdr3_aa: CAIRLSGTPYEQYF

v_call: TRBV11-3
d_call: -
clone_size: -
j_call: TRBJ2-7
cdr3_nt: TGTGCCAGCACCTCCTCCAGGGGCAGCATTTACGAGCAGTACTTC
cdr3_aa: CASTSSRGSIYEQYF

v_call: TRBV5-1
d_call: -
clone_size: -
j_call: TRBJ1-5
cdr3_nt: TGCGCCAGCAGCCTCGCAGGCTCTAATCAGCCCCAGCATTTT
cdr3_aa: CASSLAGSNQPQHF

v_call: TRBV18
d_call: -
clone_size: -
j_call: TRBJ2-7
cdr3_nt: TGTGCCAGCTCACCCTCAGGGTACCACGAGCAGTACTTC
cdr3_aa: CASSPSGYHEQYF

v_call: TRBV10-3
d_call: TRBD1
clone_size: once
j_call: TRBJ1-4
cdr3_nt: TGTGCCATCAGTGAAAGGGACAGGGGGTGGGAAAAACTGTTTTTT
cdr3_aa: CAISERDRGWEKLFF

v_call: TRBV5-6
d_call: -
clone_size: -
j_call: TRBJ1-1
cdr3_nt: TGTGCCAGCAGCTTATCCGGGACAAGGACTGAAGCTTTCTTT
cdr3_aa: CASSLSGTRTEAFF

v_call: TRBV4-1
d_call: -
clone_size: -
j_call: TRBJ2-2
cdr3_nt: TGCGCCAGCAGCCCCCTACCGTCGGGGGAGCTGTTTTTT
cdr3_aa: CASSPLPSGELFF

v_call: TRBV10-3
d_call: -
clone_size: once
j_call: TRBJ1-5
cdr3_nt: TGTGCCATCAGTGAGGTCAGGGGACAGCCCCAGCATTTT
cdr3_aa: CAISEVRGQPQHF

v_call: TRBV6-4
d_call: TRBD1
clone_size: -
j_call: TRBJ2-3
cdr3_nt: TGTGCCAGCAGTAGGACAGGGGATGATACGCAGTATTTT
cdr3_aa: CASSRTGDDTQYF

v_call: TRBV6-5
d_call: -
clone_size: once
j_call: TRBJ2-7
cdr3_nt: TGTGCCAGCACCAACGGTAGAAAACCCTACGAGCAGTACTTC
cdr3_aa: CASTNGRKPYEQYF

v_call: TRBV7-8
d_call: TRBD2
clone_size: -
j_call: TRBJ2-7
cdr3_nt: TGTGCCAGCAGCCCCATGGGCGGGAGTTTCTCATCCGAGCAGTACTTC
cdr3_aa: CASSPMGGSFSSEQYF

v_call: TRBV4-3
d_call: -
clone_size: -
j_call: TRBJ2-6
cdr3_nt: TGCGCCAGCAGCCAAGAAACCACGGGGACTGGGGCCAACGTCCTGACTTTC
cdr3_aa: CASSQETTGTGANVLTF

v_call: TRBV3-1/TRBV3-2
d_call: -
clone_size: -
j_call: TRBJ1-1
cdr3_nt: TGTGCCAGCACGTCCTGGGGGCAGAACACTGAAGCTTTCTTT
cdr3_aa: CASTSWGQNTEAFF

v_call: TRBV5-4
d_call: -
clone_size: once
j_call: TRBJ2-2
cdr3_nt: TGTGCCAGCAGCCCCCCAGTGCAGGGTGGGACCGGGGAGCTGTTTTTT
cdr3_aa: CASSPPVQGGTGELFF

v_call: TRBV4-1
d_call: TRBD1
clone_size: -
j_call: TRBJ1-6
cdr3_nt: TGCGCCAGCAGCGAGGGACAGGGGGCAGGTTCACCCCTCCACTTT
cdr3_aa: CASSEGQGAGSPLHF

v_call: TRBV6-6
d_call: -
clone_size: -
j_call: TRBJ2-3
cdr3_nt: TGTGCCAGTAATCAGCGGGACACACTGTATTTT
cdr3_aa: CASNQRDTLYF

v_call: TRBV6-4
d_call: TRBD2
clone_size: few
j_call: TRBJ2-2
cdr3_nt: TGTGCCAGCAGCCATGCCTTACTAGCGGGGTTAGACACCGGGGAGCTGTTTTTT
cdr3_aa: CASSHALLAGLDTGELFF

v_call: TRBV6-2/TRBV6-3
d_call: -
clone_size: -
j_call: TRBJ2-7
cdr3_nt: TGTGCCAGCAGTTCCGCTAACGGACATTACGAGCAGTACTTC
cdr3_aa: CASSSANGHYEQYF